A selection of T cell receptor beta chains follows, all from one sample in a study of T cell changes during pregnancy in multiple sclerosis. This table comes from immunoSEQ multiplex PCR, and its TCRdb copy is limited to in-frame clones, with some not included. The table records approximately 37,000 clones, 80% to 95% of them present only once. Sample: CD4+ T cells from peripheral blood mononuclear cells, taken in the third trimester of pregnancy. These receptors all come from a female donor in good health, enrolled as a control in a pregnancy study. CDR3s include the opening cysteine and the closing phenylalanine or tryptophan. A D gene is named only where the DNA matches it firmly. The listing skips clone size in some rows; elsewhere it reads once, few, many or a size class.

d_call | clone_size | j_call | v_call | cdr3_aa | cdr3_nt
. | . | TRBJ2-2 | TRBV5-1 | CASWADNTGELFF | TGCGCCAGCTGGGCAGACAACACCGGGGAGCTGTTTTTT
. | . | TRBJ2-4 | TRBV6-5 | CASSPEGLAKNIQYF | TGTGCCAGCAGTCCGGAGGGGCTGGCCAAAAACATTCAGTACTTC
. | . | TRBJ2-7 | TRBV4-1 | CASSQDGRADYEQYF | TGCGCCAGCAGCCAAGACGGGCGGGCCGACTACGAGCAGTACTTC
. | . | TRBJ1-5 | TRBV5-4 | CAAHTQGSQPQHF | TGTGCCGCACATACGCAAGGGAGTCAGCCCCAGCATTTT
TRBD1 | . | TRBJ2-3 | TRBV5-5 | CASSLEGQGADTQYF | TGTGCCAGCAGCTTGGAGGGACAGGGGGCAGATACGCAGTATTTT
. | . | TRBJ1-3 | TRBV19 | CASIPPSSGNTIYF | TGTGCCAGTATCCCCCCCAGCTCTGGAAACACCATATATTTT
. | . | TRBJ2-3 | TRBV6-5 | CASGGLDTDTQYF | TGTGCCAGCGGAGGACTCGACACAGATACGCAGTATTTT
TRBD1 | . | TRBJ1-1 | TRBV5-1 | CASSSRQGGMNTEAFF | TGCGCCAGCAGCTCAAGACAGGGGGGCATGAACACTGAAGCTTTCTTT
TRBD2 | few | TRBJ2-7 | TRBV6-5 | CASSYGGETYEQYF | TGTGCCAGCAGTTACGGGGGGGAGACCTACGAGCAGTACTTC
TRBD2 | . | TRBJ2-1 | TRBV9 | CASSVSLAGAYEQFF | TGTGCCAGCAGCGTTTCTCTAGCGGGGGCATATGAGCAGTTCTTC
TRBD1 | . | TRBJ2-2 | TRBV11-2 | CASSSRGGTGNTGELFF | TGTGCCAGCAGCTCGAGGGGCGGGACAGGGAACACCGGGGAGCTGTTTTTT
TRBD1 | . | TRBJ2-7 | TRBV19 | CASRPRGQGNAYEQYF | TGTGCCAGTAGACCTCGTGGACAGGGTAATGCCTACGAGCAGTACTTC
. | few | TRBJ2-1 | TRBV9 | CASSVVGGSYNEQFF | TGTGCCAGCAGCGTAGTTGGCGGATCCTACAATGAGCAGTTCTTC
TRBD1 | . | TRBJ1-6 | TRBV2 | CASSVGQANSPLHF | TGTGCCAGCAGTGTCGGACAGGCAAATTCACCCCTCCACTTT
. | . | TRBJ1-3 | TRBV7-9 | CASSLDISGNTIYF | TGTGCCAGCAGCCTTGACATCTCTGGAAACACCATATATTTT
. | . | TRBJ1-4 | TRBV5-1 | CASSLDRTTNEKLFF | TGCGCCAGCAGCTTGGACAGAACAACTAATGAAAAACTGTTTTTT
. | . | TRBJ2-7 | TRBV2 | CASGAEGYEQYF | TGTGCCAGCGGTGCCGAGGGCTACGAGCAGTACTTC
. | . | TRBJ1-1 | TRBV28 | CASSLFGEGAFF | TGTGCCAGCAGTTTATTCGGGGAAGGAGCTTTCTTT
. | . | TRBJ2-7 | TRBV5-1 | CASSTLGSDYEQYF | TGCGCCAGCAGCACACTCGGGAGCGACTACGAGCAGTACTTC
. | . | TRBJ1-1 | TRBV5-1 | CASSLEIRGGTEAFF | TGCGCCAGCAGCTTGGAGATTAGGGGAGGGACTGAAGCTTTCTTT
. | . | TRBJ2-2 | TRBV19 | CASSSPEWELFF | TGTGCCAGTAGTTCCCCCGAGTGGGAGCTGTTTTTT
TRBD2 | . | TRBJ2-2 | TRBV19 | CASSIDLLAGPTGELFF | TGTGCCAGTAGTATAGATCTCCTAGCGGGACCCACCGGGGAGCTGTTTTTT
. | . | TRBJ1-6 | TRBV19 | CATNGGNSPLHF | TGTGCCACGAACGGAGGTAATTCACCCCTCCACTTT
TRBD1 | . | TRBJ2-6 | TRBV5-1 | CASSLTGQRSGANVLTF | TGCGCCAGCAGCTTGACGGGACAGCGATCTGGGGCCAACGTCCTGACTTTC
. | . | TRBJ1-2 | TRBV6-6 | CASSYSRGNYGYTF | TGTGCCAGCAGTTACTCAAGAGGTAACTATGGCTACACCTTC
TRBD1 | once | TRBJ2-5 | TRBV18 | CASSPFDRAFGETQYF | TGTGCCAGCTCACCATTCGACAGGGCATTTGGTGAGACCCAGTACTTC
. | . | TRBJ2-2 | TRBV7-2 | CASSRDTPGELFF | TGTGCCAGCAGTCGGGACACTCCCGGGGAGCTGTTTTTT
TRBD1 | . | TRBJ2-2 | TRBV28 | CASNFDRGDGELFF | TGTGCCAGCAATTTCGACAGGGGAGACGGGGAGCTGTTTTTT
. | . | TRBJ1-1 | TRBV9 | CASSALGAGTEAFF | TGTGCCAGCAGCGCCCTGGGCGCGGGCACTGAAGCTTTCTTT
. | . | TRBJ1-2 | TRBV5-1 | CASSADYYGYTF | TGCGCCAGCAGCGCAGATTACTATGGCTACACCTTC
TRBD1 | . | TRBJ1-1 | TRBV19 | CASSPGQGRPRNTEAFF | TGTGCCAGTAGTCCGGGACAGGGTAGACCACGAAACACTGAAGCTTTCTTT
. | once | TRBJ1-1 | TRBV6-5 | CASSYQVGSEAFF | TGTGCCAGCAGTTACCAGGTCGGATCAGAAGCTTTCTTT
. | . | TRBJ1-2 | TRBV5-6 | CASSLTISGYTF | TGTGCCAGCAGCTTGACAATCTCTGGCTACACCTTC
. | . | TRBJ2-7 | TRBV28 | CASSLYAVGSYEQYF | TGTGCCAGCAGTTTATACGCGGTGGGCTCCTACGAGCAGTACTTC
. | . | TRBJ2-1 | TRBV6-6 | CASSDPGHDNEQFF | TGTGCCAGCAGTGACCCGGGACACGACAATGAGCAGTTCTTC
. | . | TRBJ2-5 | TRBV5-1 | CASSPQQGETQYF | TGCGCCAGCAGCCCACAACAGGGAGAGACCCAGTACTTC
. | . | TRBJ2-7 | TRBV7-2 | CASSPREHVSYEQYF | TGTGCCAGCAGCCCTCGAGAGCATGTTTCCTACGAGCAGTACTTC
TRBD1 | . | TRBJ1-5 | TRBV25-1 | CASSATGYSNQPQHF | TGTGCCAGCAGTGCGACAGGGTATAGCAATCAGCCCCAGCATTTT
TRBD2 | . | TRBJ2-1 | TRBV9 | CASSVAGLAGVSEQFF | TGTGCCAGCAGCGTAGCTGGCCTAGCGGGAGTCAGTGAGCAGTTCTTC
TRBD1 | . | TRBJ1-4 | TRBV5-1 | CASSLGDRSQKLFF | TGCGCCAGCAGCTTAGGGGACAGGAGCCAAAAACTGTTTTTT
. | . | TRBJ2-1 | TRBV18 | CASSPPSGRYNEQFF | TGTGCCAGCTCACCACCTTCAGGGCGCTACAATGAGCAGTTCTTC
TRBD1 | . | TRBJ1-1 | TRBV9 | CASSVATGGGGYTEAFF | TGTGCCAGCAGCGTAGCTACAGGGGGGGGCGGCTACACTGAAGCTTTCTTT
TRBD1 | . | TRBJ1-1 | TRBV7-9 | CASSLQGADTEAFF | TGTGCCAGCAGCCTGCAGGGGGCTGACACTGAAGCTTTCTTT
. | . | TRBJ1-6 | TRBV27 | CASSLLGSSSYNSPLHF | TGTGCCAGCAGTTTATTAGGTTCTAGCTCCTATAATTCACCCCTCCACTTT
TRBD1 | . | TRBJ2-2 | TRBV7-9 | CASSSRGTGQTGELFF | TGTGCCAGCAGCTCCCGGGGGACAGGGCAAACCGGGGAGCTGTTTTTT
. | . | TRBJ2-1 | TRBV21-1 | CASTPGLAINEQFF | TGTGCCAGCACCCCGGGACTAGCGATCAATGAGCAGTTCTTC
. | . | TRBJ1-2 | TRBV6-4 | CASSEGPGKRSTF | TGTGCCAGCAGTGAAGGTCCAGGGAAAAGAAGCACCTTC
TRBD1 | . | TRBJ1-4 | TRBV19 | CASSSGQGVTNEKLFF | TGTGCCAGTAGTAGCGGACAGGGTGTTACTAATGAAAAACTGTTTTTT
. | . | TRBJ1-1 | TRBV5-5 | CASSLSPGTEAFF | TGTGCCAGCAGCTTGTCCCCGGGGACAGAAGCTTTCTTT
. | . | TRBJ1-5 | TRBV29-1 | CSVGARDQPQHF | TGCAGCGTTGGCGCCCGGGATCAGCCCCAGCATTTT
TRBD1 | . | TRBJ2-2 | TRBV18 | CASSQRQGYTGELFF | TGTGCCAGCTCACAACGACAGGGATACACCGGGGAGCTGTTTTTT
. | . | TRBJ1-4 | TRBV29-1 | CSVEDPGGSNEKLFF | TGCAGCGTTGAGGACCCCGGGGGTTCCAATGAAAAACTGTTTTTT
. | once | TRBJ2-2 | TRBV5-3 | CARRPCQGVGELFF | TGTGCCAGAAGACCTTGTCAGGGTGTCGGGGAGCTGTTTTTT
TRBD1 | . | TRBJ2-4 | TRBV28 | CASSLGGNRGSVKNIQYF | TGTGCCAGCAGTTTAGGGGGGAACAGGGGGTCTGTGAAAAACATTCAGTACTTC
TRBD1 | . | TRBJ1-1 | TRBV7-9 | CASSPGQGAWTEAFF | TGTGCCAGCAGCCCCGGACAGGGGGCTTGGACTGAAGCTTTCTTT
. | . | TRBJ1-1 | TRBV7-9 | CASSSLGGGSEAFF | TGTGCCAGCAGCTCCCTTGGGGGGGGCAGTGAAGCTTTCTTT
TRBD2 | . | TRBJ2-3 | TRBV7-3 | CASSLAGGPGNTQYF | TGTGCCAGCAGCCTCGCGGGGGGGCCGGGGAATACGCAGTATTTT
. | . | TRBJ2-5 | TRBV4-1 | CASSPRQVETQYF | TGCGCCAGCAGCCCGAGACAGGTGGAGACCCAGTACTTC
. | . | TRBJ2-7 | TRBV11-2 | CASSLPDYEQYF | TGTGCCAGCAGCTTACCAGACTACGAGCAGTACTTC